The T cell receptor (beta chain) under discussion was sequenced for a study of Ad26.COV2.S vaccination and SARS-CoV-2 variants. The study's findings and limits: Estimates derived from TCR breadth and depth analyses may have underestimated total T cell responses. Responses of spike-specific T cells (both CD8+ and CD4+) reportedly showed substantial breadth after vaccination.

This clone was seen once. The target antigen is unknown. TCRdb's table, derived via immunoSEQ multiplex PCR, lists solely in-frame clones and lacks some. The sample holds about 100,000 clones, 80% seen once. Germline V gene lookup returns CDR1 MNHNY and CDR2 SVGAGI (reference sequence). Trimming shortened V by 7 bases and J by 6 bases, and 17 bases separated the two germline ends. The CDR3 is 14 residues long. Specimen: peripheral blood, collected after recovery from COVID-19. The receptor comes from a human donor who had recovered from COVID-19. The chain joins TRBV6-6 to TRBJ2-3, with a tentative D call TRBD1 (5 bases). CDR3 protein: CASIDSQYADTQYF. In nucleotides, the CDR3 is TGTGCCAGCATTGACAGTCAGTATGCGGATACGCAGTATTTT.